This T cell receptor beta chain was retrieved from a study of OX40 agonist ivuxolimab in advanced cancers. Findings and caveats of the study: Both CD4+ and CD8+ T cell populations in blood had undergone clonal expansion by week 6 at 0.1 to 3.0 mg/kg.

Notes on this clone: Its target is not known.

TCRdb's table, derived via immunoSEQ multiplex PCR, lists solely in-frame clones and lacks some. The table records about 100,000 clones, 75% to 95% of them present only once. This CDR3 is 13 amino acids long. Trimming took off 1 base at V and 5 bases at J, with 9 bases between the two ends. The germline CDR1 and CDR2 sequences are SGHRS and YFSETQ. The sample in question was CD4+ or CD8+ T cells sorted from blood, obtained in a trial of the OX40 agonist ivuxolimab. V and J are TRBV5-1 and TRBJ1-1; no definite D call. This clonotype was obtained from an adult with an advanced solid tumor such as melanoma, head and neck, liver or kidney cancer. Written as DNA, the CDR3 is TGCGCCAGCAGCTTGCAGTTGGGGACTGAAGCTTTCTTT. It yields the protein CASSLQLGTEAFF.